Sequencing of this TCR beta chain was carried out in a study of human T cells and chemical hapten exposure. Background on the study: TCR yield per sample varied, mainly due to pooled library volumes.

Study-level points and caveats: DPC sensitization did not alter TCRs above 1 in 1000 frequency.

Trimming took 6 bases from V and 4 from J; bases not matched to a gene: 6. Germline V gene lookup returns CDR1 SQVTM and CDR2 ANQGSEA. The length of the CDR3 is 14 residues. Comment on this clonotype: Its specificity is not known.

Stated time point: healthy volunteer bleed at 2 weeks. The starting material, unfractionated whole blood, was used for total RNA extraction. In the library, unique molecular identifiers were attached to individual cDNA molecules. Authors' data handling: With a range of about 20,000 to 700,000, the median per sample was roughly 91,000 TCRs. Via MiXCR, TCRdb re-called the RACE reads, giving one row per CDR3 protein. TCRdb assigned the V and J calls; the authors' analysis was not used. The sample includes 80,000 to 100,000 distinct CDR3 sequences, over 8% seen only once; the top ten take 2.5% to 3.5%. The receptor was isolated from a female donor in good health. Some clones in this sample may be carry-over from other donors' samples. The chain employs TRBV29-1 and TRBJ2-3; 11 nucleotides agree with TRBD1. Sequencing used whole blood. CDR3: CSVGQGAVADTQYF. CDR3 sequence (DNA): TGCAGCGTCGGACAGGGGGCGGTGGCAGATACGCAGTATTTT.